The 20 T cell receptor beta chains presented below share a single source sample, sequenced in a study of blood T cell repertoires in COVID-19. Libraries were prepared by immunoSEQ multiplex PCR; TCRdb keeps only in-frame clonotypes and omits some of them. The table includes about 140,000 clones, around nine tenths detected once. The sequencing input was peripheral blood. All receptors come from a human donor in a cohort sampled during active COVID-19.

The genes are TRBV25-1 and TRBJ2-1, with 10 bases identical to TRBD2. The junction had 7 bases not matched to a gene; V was cut back by 5 bases and J by 15 bases. The CDR3 totals 12 residues. The V gene's germline CDR1 is MGHDK and CDR2 SYGVNS. Here the CDR3 reads CASSTSGRALFF. The CDR3 DNA reads as TGTGCCAGCAGTACAAGCGGGAGGGCCTTGTTCTTC.

The chain has TRBV7-9 and TRBJ1-3; D remains ambiguous. V was clipped by 5 bases and J by 1 base, with 15 bases between them. CDR3 size: 16 residues. Germline V gene lookup returns CDR1 SEHNR and CDR2 FQNEAQ (reference sequence). The DNA for the CDR3 is TGTGCCAGCAGCCCCATGGGAAGGAGGTCTGGAAACACCATATATTTT. This gives the protein CASSPMGRRSGNTIYF. The full variable domain, rest sourced from reference TRBV7-9 and TRBJ1-3, is DTGVSQNPRHKITKRGQNVTFRCDPISEHNRLYWYRQTLGQGPEFLTYFQNEAQLEKSRLLSDRFSAERPKGSFSTLEIQRTEQGDSAMYLCASSPMGRRSGNTIYFGEGSWLTVV.

This sequence joins TRBV2 and TRBJ1-1; no clear D. The CDR3 is 14 amino acids. The V and J ends lost 4 bases and 1 base respectively, with 10 bases between them. Germline V gene sequence: CDR1 SNHLY, CDR2 FYNNEI. CDR3 sequence reads: CASSGATSNTEAFF. The CDR3 DNA is TGTGCCAGCAGTGGGGCGACATCGAACACTGAAGCTTTCTTT.

The chain has TRBV2 and TRBJ2-5, with TRBD2 as a possible D gene (5 bases). With 5 bases removed from V and 5 bases from J, the gap between germline ends came to 15 bases. Germline CDR1 SNHLY, CDR2 FYNNEI. The CDR3 has 14 residues. The CDR3 spells CASSPRARGETQYF. CDR3 DNA sequence: TGTGCCAGCAGTCCAAGGGCCCGGGGTGAGACCCAGTACTTC.

The rearrangement joins TRBV28 to TRBJ2-5; 9 nucleotides match TRBD1. The V gene's germline CDR1 is MDHEN and CDR2 SYDVKM. V was clipped by 3 bases and J by 6 bases; unmatched bases: 14. This CDR3 region has 17 residues. In DNA, the CDR3 is TGTGCCAGCAGTTTTGGGGGGACAGGGAATGGAAAAAAGACCCAGTACTTC. This sequence encodes CASSFGGTGNGKKTQYF.

This clone has a handful of counts. The V call is TRBV5-4, the J call TRBJ1-6; D is ambiguous. The V and J ends lost 4 bases and 0 bases respectively, with 23 bases between them. Germline assignment: CDR1 SGHNT and CDR2 YYREEE (reference sequence). The CDR3 length is 20 residues. CDR3 bases: TGTGCCAGCAGCGCAAGAAAAGGCGGGGTCTTGAGCTCCTATAATTCACCCCTCCACTTT. This encodes CASSARKGGVLSSYNSPLHF.

The chain is built from TRBV5-4 and TRBJ1-4; 7 bases fit TRBD1. The CDR3 runs to 18 residues. The germline V gene encodes CDR1 SGHNT and CDR2 YYREEE (reference sequence). Trimming cost V 0 bases and J 5 bases; bases outside gene matches: 13. The CDR3 region is CASSLDETGTFRNEKLFF. The CDR3 DNA is TGTGCCAGCAGCTTGGATGAGACAGGGACCTTCAGAAATGAAAAACTGTTTTTT.

In this sample, this clone turned up once. The chain couples TRBV5-1 to TRBJ2-7; unclear D gene. The length of the CDR3 is 15 residues. Germline V lookup: CDR1 SGHRS, CDR2 YFSETQ. Trimming took 4 bases from V and 1 from J, leaving 15 bases between them. The CDR3 sequence: CASSDSTRRSYEQYF. The CDR3 coding sequence is TGCGCCAGCAGCGATAGTACGAGAAGATCCTACGAGCAGTACTTC.

The chain combines TRBV7-9 with TRBJ2-3, with D possibly being TRBD2 (6 bases). The germline V gene encodes CDR1 SEHNR and CDR2 FQNEAQ (reference sequence). The V end was cut by 4 bases, the J end by 1 base, with 15 bases between. This CDR3 region has 16 residues. CDR3 protein: CASSSSEASGTDTQYF. The CDR3 DNA reads as TGTGCCAGCAGCTCATCGGAGGCTAGCGGCACAGATACGCAGTATTTT.

The gene calls are TRBV7-9 and TRBJ2-7, with TRBD1 identical over 9 bases. In germline, CDR1 is SEHNR, CDR2 FQNEAQ (reference sequence). This CDR3 is built from 15 residues. Trimming removed 5 bases from V and 4 bases from J; junction bases left unmatched: 9. CDR3 sequence (DNA): TGTGCCAGCAGCCCCCGGGACAGGGACCGGTACGAGCAGTACTTC. Its translation is CASSPRDRDRYEQYF. Based on the CDR3 plus reference TRBV7-9 and TRBJ2-7, the full variable domain is DTGVSQNPRHKITKRGQNVTFRCDPISEHNRLYWYRQTLGQGPEFLTYFQNEAQLEKSRLLSDRFSAERPKGSFSTLEIQRTEQGDSAMYLCASSPRDRDRYEQYFGPGTRLTVT.

The V and J genes are TRBV20-1 and TRBJ2-7, with TRBD1 identical over 8 bases. From germline, CDR1 is DFQATT and CDR2 SNEGSKA (reference sequence). The CDR3 sequence is 15 residues long. Trimming took 3 bases from V and 5 from J; bases not matched to a gene: 12. As DNA, the CDR3 is TGCAGTGCTAGTATTACGGGACAGGTCCTCCACGAGCAGTACTTC. Amino acids: CSASITGQVLHEQYF.

The chain combines TRBV10-1 with TRBJ2-4; D is possibly TRBD1 (8 bases). Germline values: CDR1 WNHNN, CDR2 SYGVQD (reference sequence). The CDR3 runs to 17 residues. The V end was cut by 10 bases, the J end by 0 bases, with 22 bases between. The CDR3 sequence: CATLSGGQAGAKNIQYF. CDR3 DNA sequence: TGCGCCACACTTTCGGGGGGACAGGCAGGAGCCAAAAACATTCAGTACTTC.

This chain links TRBV27 with TRBJ2-1, with TRBD2 matching over 11 bases. Germline CDR1 MNHEY, CDR2 SMNVEV (reference sequence). The CDR3 is 17 residues long. The V segment lost 4 bases and the J segment 4 bases; nucleotides outside the gene matches: 9. The CDR3 DNA is TGTGCCAGCAGTTCCCTGACTAGCGGGGATATATACAATGAGCAGTTCTTC. Protein product: CASSSLTSGDIYNEQFF.

Only one count was recorded for this clone. This chain connects TRBV5-4 to TRBJ2-3, with 9 bases that match TRBD1. The germline V gene encodes CDR1 SGHNT and CDR2 YYREEE (reference sequence). There are 15 residues in the CDR3. Trimming removed 10 bases from V and 4 bases from J; junction bases left unmatched: 13. In DNA form, the CDR3 reads TGTGCCGGGGCACACACAGGGGGCTTGGCAGATACGCAGTATTTT. Its translation is CAGAHTGGLADTQYF.

In its sample, this clone was seen once. The J gene is TRBJ2-3, the V gene TRBV4-2; 7 bases align to TRBD2. V shed 4 bases and J 2 bases; nucleotides not matched to a gene: 9. The CDR3 is 16 amino acids. Germline CDR1 reads LGHNA; CDR2 reads YNFKEQ. The CDR3 DNA reads as TGTGCCAGCAGCCCCGAAGCGGGGTCGTACACAGATACGCAGTATTTT. Encoded protein: CASSPEAGSYTDTQYF.

DNA for the CDR3: TGTGCCAGCAGTTTCTCCTCCTCCTACGAGCAGTACTTC. It translates to CASSFSSSYEQYF. The chain carries TRBV28 and TRBJ2-7; no clear D gene. The CDR3 is 13 amino acids. Per germline, CDR1 MDHEN and CDR2 SYDVKM. Trimming pared 3 bases from V and 0 bases from J, leaving 6 bases between.

There are a few counts of this clone. The chain employs TRBV19 and TRBJ2-7; D is possibly TRBD1 (6 bases). Trimming stripped 5 bases from V and 4 bases from J, with 18 bases between. The germline CDR1 and CDR2 sequences are LNHDA and SQIVND (reference sequence). The CDR3 covers 15 residues. CDR3 bases: TGTGCCAGTAGTCCCCAGCCGGGACAACCTTACGAGCAGTACTTC. As protein: CASSPQPGQPYEQYF.

The chain recombines TRBV7-9 with TRBJ1-2; D call uncertain. Germline CDR1 is SEHNR and CDR2 is FQNEAQ (reference sequence). The ends were cut back, 1 base at V and 2 bases at J, with 14 bases in the middle. The CDR3 consists of 16 residues. CDR3 loop: CASSLGLGQINYGYTF. CDR3 coding DNA: TGTGCCAGCAGCTTAGGGCTTGGGCAGATAAACTATGGCTACACCTTC.

The chain couples TRBV29-1 to TRBJ2-2; 9 bases agree with TRBD2. There are 16 residues in the CDR3. CDR1 and CDR2 from the germline V gene are SQVTM and ANQGSEA. The J segment lost 6 bases and the V segment lost 4 bases, leaving 12 bases of the junction unmatched. The CDR3 protein is CSVGVSAGGPPGELFF. The CDR3 DNA follows: TGCAGCGTTGGGGTATCGGCGGGGGGGCCCCCCGGGGAGCTGTTTTTT.

The chain carries TRBV6-1 and TRBJ2-7; 7 nucleotides line up with TRBD2. Germline V gene sequence: CDR1 MNHNS, CDR2 SASEGT. The CDR3 is made up of 14 amino acids. Trimming cost V 2 bases and J 3 bases; bases outside gene matches: 4. The CDR3 spells CASSELAVSYEQYF. The CDR3 nucleotides read TGTGCCAGCAGTGAACTAGCGGTTAGCTACGAGCAGTACTTC.